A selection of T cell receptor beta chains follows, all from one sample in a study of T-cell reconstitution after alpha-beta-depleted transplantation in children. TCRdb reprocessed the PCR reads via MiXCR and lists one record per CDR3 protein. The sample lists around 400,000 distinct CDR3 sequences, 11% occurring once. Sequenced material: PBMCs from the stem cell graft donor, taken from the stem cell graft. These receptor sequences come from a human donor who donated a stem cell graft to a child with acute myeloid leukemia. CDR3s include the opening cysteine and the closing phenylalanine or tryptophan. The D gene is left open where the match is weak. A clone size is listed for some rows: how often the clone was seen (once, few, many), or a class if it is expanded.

cdr3_nt: TGCAGTGCTAGAGATGTAGCGGGAGAGGCCTACAATGAGCAGTTCTTC
cdr3_aa: CSARDVAGEAYNEQFF
v_call: TRBV20-1
cdr3_length: 16
j_call: TRBJ2-1
d_call: TRBD2
clone_size: few

cdr3_nt: TGTGCCAGCAGTCTGCCAGGTGGGCCAGCTTTCTTT
cdr3_aa: CASSLPGGPAFF
v_call: TRBV25-1
cdr3_length: 12
j_call: TRBJ1-1
d_call: NA
clone_size: many

cdr3_nt: TGTGCCAGCAGTTACGGCCCACGGATCACTGAAGCTTTCTTT
cdr3_aa: CASSYGPRITEAFF
v_call: TRBV6-5
cdr3_length: 14
j_call: TRBJ1-1
d_call: NA
clone_size: NA

cdr3_nt: TGCAGTGCCACAACCGGGGGGACGAACACCGGGGAGCTGTTTTTT
cdr3_aa: CSATTGGTNTGELFF
v_call: TRBV20-1
cdr3_length: 15
j_call: TRBJ2-2
d_call: TRBD2
clone_size: few

cdr3_nt: TGTGCCAGCAGCTTCCGGGTAGGCTATGGCTACACCTTC
cdr3_aa: CASSFRVGYGYTF
v_call: TRBV7-9
cdr3_length: 13
j_call: TRBJ1-2
d_call: NA
clone_size: many

cdr3_nt: TGCGCCAGCCGACAGGTACCCGACTCCTACAATGAGCAGTTCTTC
cdr3_aa: CASRQVPDSYNEQFF
v_call: TRBV5-1
cdr3_length: 15
j_call: TRBJ2-1
d_call: NA
clone_size: few

cdr3_nt: TGTGCCATCGGGACAGGGTCCTACGAGCAGTACTTC
cdr3_aa: CAIGTGSYEQYF
v_call: TRBV10-3
cdr3_length: 12
j_call: TRBJ2-7
d_call: TRBD1
clone_size: many

cdr3_nt: TGCGCCAGCAGCCAAGGGACCGGGAACCAGCATTTT
cdr3_aa: CASSQGTGNQHF
v_call: TRBV4-3
cdr3_length: 12
j_call: TRBJ1-5
d_call: NA
clone_size: many

cdr3_nt: TGTGCCAGCGTGAGGGACTCCTACAATGAGCAGTTCTTC
cdr3_aa: CASVRDSYNEQFF
v_call: TRBV2
cdr3_length: 13
j_call: TRBJ2-1
d_call: NA
clone_size: few

cdr3_nt: TGCAGTGCTTTAACCTTAGCCAAAAACATTCAGTACTTC
cdr3_aa: CSALTLAKNIQYF
v_call: TRBV20-1
cdr3_length: 13
j_call: TRBJ2-4
d_call: NA
clone_size: NA

cdr3_nt: TGTGCCAGCAGTTTAGTCCCAGGGCTAGAGACCCAGTACTTC
cdr3_aa: CASSLVPGLETQYF
v_call: TRBV12-3/TRBV12-4
cdr3_length: 14
j_call: TRBJ2-5
d_call: NA
clone_size: many

cdr3_nt: TGTGCCAGCAGCCCCGTTAACTTACAGGGGTCCGTGGAAGGGAACACTGAAGCTTTCTTT
cdr3_aa: CASSPVNLQGSVEGNTEAFF
v_call: TRBV7-8
cdr3_length: 20
j_call: TRBJ1-1
d_call: TRBD1
clone_size: few

cdr3_nt: TGTGCCAGCAGCTCGTTCACGGGACAGGGGGACACTGAAGCTTTCTTT
cdr3_aa: CASSSFTGQGDTEAFF
v_call: TRBV11-2
cdr3_length: 16
j_call: TRBJ1-1
d_call: TRBD1
clone_size: NA

cdr3_nt: TGTGCCAGCAGTCAAAGACAGGGGACACATAGCAATCAGCCCCAGCATTTT
cdr3_aa: CASSQRQGTHSNQPQHF
v_call: TRBV6-2/TRBV6-3
cdr3_length: 17
j_call: TRBJ1-5
d_call: TRBD1
clone_size: many

cdr3_nt: TGTGCCAGCAGCTTAGTGTCGGGAGGGGGAAAAGAGACCCAGTACTTC
cdr3_aa: CASSLVSGGGKETQYF
v_call: TRBV11-2
cdr3_length: 16
j_call: TRBJ2-5
d_call: TRBD2
clone_size: few

cdr3_nt: TGCGCCAGCAGCTCCCTCCTGGGGGAGAACTATGGCTACACCTTC
cdr3_aa: CASSSLLGENYGYTF
v_call: TRBV5-1
cdr3_length: 15
j_call: TRBJ1-2
d_call: NA
clone_size: NA

cdr3_nt: TGTGCCAGCAGTTGGGGTGAGAACACTGAAGCTTTCTTT
cdr3_aa: CASSWGENTEAFF
v_call: TRBV27
cdr3_length: 13
j_call: TRBJ1-1
d_call: NA
clone_size: NA

cdr3_nt: TGCAGTGCTAGAGTGGGTGCAGGGGTATTCAATGAGCAGTTCTTC
cdr3_aa: CSARVGAGVFNEQFF
v_call: TRBV20-1
cdr3_length: 15
j_call: TRBJ2-1
d_call: NA
clone_size: NA

cdr3_nt: TGTGCTAGCAGCCGAGGTTTCGGGAATGAGCAGTTCTTC
cdr3_aa: CASSRGFGNEQFF
v_call: TRBV7-7
cdr3_length: 13
j_call: TRBJ2-1
d_call: NA
clone_size: NA

cdr3_nt: TGTGCCAGCAGCGGGACAGGGGGCATAGATACGCAGTATTTT
cdr3_aa: CASSGTGGIDTQYF
v_call: TRBV7-9
cdr3_length: 14
j_call: TRBJ2-3
d_call: TRBD1
clone_size: few

cdr3_nt: TGCAGTGCTAGAAGAGAGGGTTGGTACAATGAGCAGTTCTTC
cdr3_aa: CSARREGWYNEQFF
v_call: TRBV20-1
cdr3_length: 14
j_call: TRBJ2-1
d_call: NA
clone_size: NA

cdr3_nt: TGCGCCAGCAGCTTGGCGGGATTCGAGCAGTACTTC
cdr3_aa: CASSLAGFEQYF
v_call: TRBV5-1
cdr3_length: 12
j_call: TRBJ2-7
d_call: NA
clone_size: NA

cdr3_nt: TGTGCCACCAGTGACCGGACAGGAAATGGCTACACCTTC
cdr3_aa: CATSDRTGNGYTF
v_call: TRBV24-1
cdr3_length: 13
j_call: TRBJ1-2
d_call: TRBD1
clone_size: once

cdr3_nt: TGTGCCAGCAGCTCCCGACCGGACGGTACTGGCTACACCTTC
cdr3_aa: CASSSRPDGTGYTF
v_call: TRBV7-9
cdr3_length: 14
j_call: TRBJ1-2
d_call: NA
clone_size: few

cdr3_nt: TGTGCCAGCAGTAAGACAGGGTTGGAGACCCAGTACTTC
cdr3_aa: CASSKTGLETQYF
v_call: TRBV6-1
cdr3_length: 13
j_call: TRBJ2-5
d_call: TRBD1
clone_size: NA

cdr3_nt: TGTGCCAGCAGCCCGCAGGGGGCGATCTCTGGAAACACCATATATTTT
cdr3_aa: CASSPQGAISGNTIYF
v_call: TRBV5-5
cdr3_length: 16
j_call: TRBJ1-3
d_call: TRBD1
clone_size: few

cdr3_nt: TGCAGTGCTAGAGCCGGGGGGCAGAATTCACCCCTCCACTTT
cdr3_aa: CSARAGGQNSPLHF
v_call: TRBV20-1
cdr3_length: 14
j_call: TRBJ1-6
d_call: NA
clone_size: NA